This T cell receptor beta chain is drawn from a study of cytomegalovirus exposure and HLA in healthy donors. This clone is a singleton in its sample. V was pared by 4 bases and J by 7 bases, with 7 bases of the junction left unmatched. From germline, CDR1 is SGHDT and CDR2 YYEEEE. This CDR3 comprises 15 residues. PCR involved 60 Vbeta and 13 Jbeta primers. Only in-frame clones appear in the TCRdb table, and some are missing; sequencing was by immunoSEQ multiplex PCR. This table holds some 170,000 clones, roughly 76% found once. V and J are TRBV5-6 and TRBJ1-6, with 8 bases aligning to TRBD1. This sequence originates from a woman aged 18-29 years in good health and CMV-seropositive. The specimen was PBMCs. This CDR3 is CASSAQGANNSPLHF. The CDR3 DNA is TGTGCCAGCAGCGCCCAGGGGGCGAACAATTCACCCCTCCACTTT.